This TCR beta chain stems from a study of blood T cell repertoires in COVID-19. Background on the study: Acute and convalescent COVID-19 samples came from the United States, Italy and Spain. T cells, B-cell-depleted T cells, or PBMCs provided the cDNA or gDNA that served as material.

In the original workflow: Nucleated cell counts were estimated from reference gene primer amplification. Data came from immunoSEQ multiplex PCR; TCRdb stores just in-frame clones and leaves some out. Clone size and the V and J calls come from that table; the DNA yielded D and trimming. Altogether 150,000 to 200,000 clones are present, less than 90% being singletons, with the ten largest covering 20% to 30%. The V gene lost 1 base and the J gene lost 4 bases, with 19 bases spanning the gap. CDR3 length equals 17 residues. The V gene's germline CDR1 is MNHEY and CDR2 SMNVEV (reference sequence). The sequence came from a man aged 55 to 70 with acute or convalescent COVID-19. Material for sequencing was peripheral blood. This chain joins TRBV27 and TRBJ2-5, with D possibly being TRBD1 (6 bases). CDR3 DNA: TGTGCCAGCAGTTTATTGGGTGAAGTCAGGGGTGGAGAGACCCAGTACTTC. It encodes CASSLLGEVRGGETQYF.